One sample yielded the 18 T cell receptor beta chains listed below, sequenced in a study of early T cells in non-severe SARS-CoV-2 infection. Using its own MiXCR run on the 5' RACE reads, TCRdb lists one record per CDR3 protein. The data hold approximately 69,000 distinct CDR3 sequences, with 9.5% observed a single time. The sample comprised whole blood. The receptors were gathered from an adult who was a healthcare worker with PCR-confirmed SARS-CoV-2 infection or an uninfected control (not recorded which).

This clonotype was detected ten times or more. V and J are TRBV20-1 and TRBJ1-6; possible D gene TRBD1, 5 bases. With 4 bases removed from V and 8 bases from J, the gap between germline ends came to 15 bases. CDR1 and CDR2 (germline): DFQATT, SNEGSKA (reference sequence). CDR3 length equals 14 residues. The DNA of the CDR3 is TGCAGTGCTATCGGACCGACAGCGGATTCACCCCTCCACTTT. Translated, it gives CSAIGPTADSPLHF.

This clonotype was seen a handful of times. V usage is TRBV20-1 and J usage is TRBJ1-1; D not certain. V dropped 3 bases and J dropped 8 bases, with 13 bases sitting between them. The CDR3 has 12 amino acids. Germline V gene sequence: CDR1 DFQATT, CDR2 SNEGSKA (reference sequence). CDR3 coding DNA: TGCAGTGCTAGTAGCAGAAGGGTAGAAGCTTTCTTT. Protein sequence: CSASSRRVEAFF.

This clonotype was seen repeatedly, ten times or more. The CDR3 DNA sequence: TGTGCCACCAGTGATTCGGGCAGGTCAAGCACAGATACGCAGTATTTT. Translation gives CATSDSGRSSTDTQYF. The V and J genes are TRBV24-1 and TRBJ2-3; D unresolved. The CDR3 spans 16 residues. Looked up from germline, CDR1 is KGHDR and CDR2 is SFDVKD. Trimming pared 2 bases from V and 0 bases from J, leaving 11 bases between.

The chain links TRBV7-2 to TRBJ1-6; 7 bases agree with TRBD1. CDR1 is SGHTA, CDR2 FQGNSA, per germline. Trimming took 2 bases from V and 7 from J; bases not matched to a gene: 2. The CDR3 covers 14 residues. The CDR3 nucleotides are TGTGCCAGCAGCTTAAAGGGACAGAATTCACCCCTCCACTTT. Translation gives CASSLKGQNSPLHF.

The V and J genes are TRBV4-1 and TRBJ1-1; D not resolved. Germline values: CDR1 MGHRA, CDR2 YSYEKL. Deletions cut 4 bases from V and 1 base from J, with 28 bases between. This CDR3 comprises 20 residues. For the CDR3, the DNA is TGCGCCAGCAGCCCCCTTTTCCAAGGCTCCTGGGTTAAAGAGAACACTGAAGCTTTCTTT. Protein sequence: CASSPLFQGSWVKENTEAFF.

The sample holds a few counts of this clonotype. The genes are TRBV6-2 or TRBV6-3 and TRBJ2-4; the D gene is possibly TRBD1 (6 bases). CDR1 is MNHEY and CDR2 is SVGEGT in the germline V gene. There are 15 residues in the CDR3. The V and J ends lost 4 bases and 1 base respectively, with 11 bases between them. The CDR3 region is CASSSDQGAKNIQYF. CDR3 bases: TGTGCCAGCAGTTCAGACCAGGGGGCCAAAAACATTCAGTACTTC.

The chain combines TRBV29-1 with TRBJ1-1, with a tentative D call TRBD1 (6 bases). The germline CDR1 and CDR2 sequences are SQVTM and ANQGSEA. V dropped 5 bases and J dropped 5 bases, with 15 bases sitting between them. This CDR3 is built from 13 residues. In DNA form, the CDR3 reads TGCAGCGTTACCGAGACAGGCCAAACTGAAGCTTTCTTT. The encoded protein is CSVTETGQTEAFF.

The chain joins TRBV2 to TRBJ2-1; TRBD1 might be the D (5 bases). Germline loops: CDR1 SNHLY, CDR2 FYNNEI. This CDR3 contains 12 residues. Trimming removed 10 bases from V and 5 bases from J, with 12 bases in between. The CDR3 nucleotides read TGTGCCACCTCCGGACATCACAATGAGCAGTTCTTC. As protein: CATSGHHNEQFF.

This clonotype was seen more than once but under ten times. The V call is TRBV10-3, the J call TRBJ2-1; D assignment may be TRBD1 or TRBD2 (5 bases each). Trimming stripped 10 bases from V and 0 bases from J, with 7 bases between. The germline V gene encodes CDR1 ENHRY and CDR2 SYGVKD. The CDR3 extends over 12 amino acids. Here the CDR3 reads CATGTSYNEQFF. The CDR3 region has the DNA TGTGCCACGGGGACCTCCTACAATGAGCAGTTCTTC.

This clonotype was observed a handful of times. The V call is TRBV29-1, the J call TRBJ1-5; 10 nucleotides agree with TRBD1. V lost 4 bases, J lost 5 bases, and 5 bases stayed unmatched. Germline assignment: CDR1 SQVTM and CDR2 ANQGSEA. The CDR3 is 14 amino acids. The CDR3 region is CSVVLGQGDQPQHF. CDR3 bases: TGCAGCGTTGTACTCGGACAGGGGGATCAGCCCCAGCATTTT.

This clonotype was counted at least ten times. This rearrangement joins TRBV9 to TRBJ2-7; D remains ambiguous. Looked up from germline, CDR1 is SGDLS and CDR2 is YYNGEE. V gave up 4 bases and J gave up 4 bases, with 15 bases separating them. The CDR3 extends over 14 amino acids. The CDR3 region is CASSPSGGDYEQYF. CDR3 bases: TGTGCCAGCAGCCCGAGTGGTGGAGATTACGAGCAGTACTTC.

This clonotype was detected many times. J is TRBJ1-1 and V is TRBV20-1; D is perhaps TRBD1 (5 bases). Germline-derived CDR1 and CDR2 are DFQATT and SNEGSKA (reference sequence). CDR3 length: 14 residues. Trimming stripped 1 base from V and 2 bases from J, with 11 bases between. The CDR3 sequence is CSARVPGYNTEAFF. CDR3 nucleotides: TGCAGTGCTAGAGTTCCAGGGTATAACACTGAAGCTTTCTTT.

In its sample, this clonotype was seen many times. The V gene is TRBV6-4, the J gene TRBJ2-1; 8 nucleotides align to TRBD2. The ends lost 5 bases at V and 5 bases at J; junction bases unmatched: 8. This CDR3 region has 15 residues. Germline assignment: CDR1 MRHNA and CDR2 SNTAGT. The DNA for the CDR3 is TGTGCCAGCAGTCCCGTAGCGGGGAACGACAATGAGCAGTTCTTC. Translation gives CASSPVAGNDNEQFF.

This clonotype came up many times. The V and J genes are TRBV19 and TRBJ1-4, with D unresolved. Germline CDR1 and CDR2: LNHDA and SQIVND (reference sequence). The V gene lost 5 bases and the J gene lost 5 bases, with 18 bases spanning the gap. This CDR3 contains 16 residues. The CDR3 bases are TGTGCCAGTAGTCGGCGGGCGAAAGAAACAAATGAAAAACTGTTTTTT. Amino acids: CASSRRAKETNEKLFF. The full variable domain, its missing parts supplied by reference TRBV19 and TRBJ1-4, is DGGITQSPKYLFRKEGQNVTLSCEQNLNHDAMYWYRQDPGQGLRLIYYSQIVNDFQKGDIAEGYSVSREKKESFPLTVTSAQKNPTAFYLCASSRRAKETNEKLFFGSGTQLSVL.

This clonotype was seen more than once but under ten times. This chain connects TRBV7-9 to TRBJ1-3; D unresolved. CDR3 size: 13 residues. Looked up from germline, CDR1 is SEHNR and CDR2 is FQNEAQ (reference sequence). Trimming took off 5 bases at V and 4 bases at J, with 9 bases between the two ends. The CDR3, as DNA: TGTGCCAGCAGCGGGGTCGTGGGAAACACCATATATTTT. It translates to CASSGVVGNTIYF.

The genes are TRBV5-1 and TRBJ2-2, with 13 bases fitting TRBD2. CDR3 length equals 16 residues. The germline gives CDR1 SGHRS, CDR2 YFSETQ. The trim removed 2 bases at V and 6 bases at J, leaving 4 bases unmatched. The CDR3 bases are TGCGCCAGCAGCTTTCCGGGACTAGCGGGATCCGGGGAGCTGTTTTTT. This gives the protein CASSFPGLAGSGELFF.

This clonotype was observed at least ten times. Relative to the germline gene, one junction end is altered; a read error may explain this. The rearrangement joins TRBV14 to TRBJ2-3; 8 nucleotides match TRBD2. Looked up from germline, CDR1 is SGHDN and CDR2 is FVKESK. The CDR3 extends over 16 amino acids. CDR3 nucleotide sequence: TGTGCCAGCACCCAAGAACCAGCGGGGGGCACAGATACGCAGTATTTT. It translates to CASTQEPAGGTDTQYF.

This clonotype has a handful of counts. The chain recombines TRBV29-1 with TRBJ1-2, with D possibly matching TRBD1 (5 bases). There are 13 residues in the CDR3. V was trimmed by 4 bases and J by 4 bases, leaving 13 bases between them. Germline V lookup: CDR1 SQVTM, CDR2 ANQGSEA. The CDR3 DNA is TGCAGCGTTGTGGTTTCAGGGTTCTATGGCTACACCTTC. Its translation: CSVVVSGFYGYTF.